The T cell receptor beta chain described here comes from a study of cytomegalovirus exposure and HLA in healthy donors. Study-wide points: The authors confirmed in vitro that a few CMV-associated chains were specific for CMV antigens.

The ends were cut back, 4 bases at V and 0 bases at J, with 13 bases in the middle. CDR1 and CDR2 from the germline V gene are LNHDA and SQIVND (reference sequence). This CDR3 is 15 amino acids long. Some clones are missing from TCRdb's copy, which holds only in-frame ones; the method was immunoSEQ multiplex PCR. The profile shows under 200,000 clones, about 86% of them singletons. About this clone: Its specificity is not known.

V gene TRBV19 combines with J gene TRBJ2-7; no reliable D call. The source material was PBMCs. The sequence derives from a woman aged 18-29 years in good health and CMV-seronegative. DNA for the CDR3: TGTGCCAGTAGTACCCGACTTGCCTACTCCTACGAGCAGTACTTC. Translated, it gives CASSTRLAYSYEQYF.